The 28 T cell receptor beta chains given below trace back to one sample, sequenced in a study of long-term antiretroviral therapy in people with HIV. The authors ran the immunoSEQ assay, v3.0, at survey level. Clones were read by immunoSEQ multiplex PCR, and TCRdb kept only the in-frame ones, dropping some. The sample comprises tens of thousands of clones, around four fifths of which are singletons, and over 8.5% rests with the top ten. Specimen: unsorted PBMCs, collected 0.8 years before starting antiretroviral therapy. These receptors all come from a man in his late teens or twenties with HIV.

In this sample, this clone turned up once. J is TRBJ2-2 and V is TRBV9, with TRBD2 as a possible D gene (6 bases). Germline values: CDR1 SGDLS, CDR2 YYNGEE. This CDR3 is built from 15 residues. V lost 0 bases, J lost 3 bases, and 9 bases lay in between. CDR3 residues: CASSVAGVDTGELFF. The CDR3 DNA reads as TGTGCCAGCAGCGTAGCGGGAGTCGACACCGGGGAGCTGTTTTTT. The entire variable domain, with the rest obtained from reference TRBV9 and TRBJ2-2, is as follows: DSGVTQTPKHLITATGQRVTLRCSPRSGDLSVYWYQQSLDQGLQFLIQYYNGEERAKGNILERFSAQQFPDLHSELNLSSLELGDSALYFCASSVAGVDTGELFFGEGSRLTVL.

The rearrangement links TRBV5-1 to TRBJ2-3, with a tentative D call TRBD2 (6 bases). The CDR3 has 16 amino acids. The germline V and J ends were trimmed by 3 bases and 2 bases, with 16 bases remaining between them. Per the germline V gene, CDR1 is SGHRS and CDR2 is YFSETQ. The CDR3 bases are TGCGCCAGCAGCTCCCTAGGTGGGGGGACCACAGATACGCAGTATTTT. As protein: CASSSLGGGTTDTQYF.

The chain is built from TRBV5-1 and TRBJ2-3, with 7 nucleotides matching TRBD1. The CDR3 has 14 residues. The germline CDR1 and CDR2 sequences are SGHRS and YFSETQ. With V trimmed by 3 bases and J by 3 bases, 4 bases remained unmatched. CDR3 DNA sequence: TGCGCCAGCAGCTACGGACAGGTGACAGATACGCAGTATTTT. Residues: CASSYGQVTDTQYF.

This chain uses TRBV5-1 with TRBJ2-7, with 8 nucleotides matching TRBD1. With 4 bases clipped from V and 1 base from J, the junction kept 10 bases outside the gene matches. The CDR3 covers 16 residues. Germline V lookup: CDR1 SGHRS, CDR2 YFSETQ. This CDR3 is CASSPMRNRGSYEQYF. CDR3 coding DNA: TGCGCCAGCAGCCCTATGCGAAACAGGGGGTCCTACGAGCAGTACTTC.

V and J are TRBV7-9 and TRBJ2-3, with D tentatively TRBD1 or TRBD2 (5 bases each). This CDR3 has 15 residues. Trimming took 0 bases from V and 0 from J, leaving 7 bases between them. CDR1 is SEHNR and CDR2 is FQNEAQ in the germline V gene (reference sequence). The CDR3 is CASSLAGASTDTQYF. The CDR3 bases are TGTGCCAGCAGCTTAGCCGGGGCTAGCACAGATACGCAGTATTTT.

The chain couples TRBV5-4 to TRBJ1-1, with 9 nucleotides matching TRBD1. With V trimmed by 4 bases and J by 0 bases, 4 bases remained unmatched. CDR3 length equals 15 residues. Germline CDR1 reads SGHNT; CDR2 reads YYREEE (reference sequence). The CDR3 region has the DNA TGTGCCAGCAGCCTACAGGGGGCTTTGAACACTGAAGCTTTCTTT. This sequence encodes CASSLQGALNTEAFF.

The genes are TRBV7-3 and TRBJ2-7; no firm D call. Trimming took 0 bases from V and 9 from J, leaving 9 bases between them. The CDR3 has 12 amino acids. Germline CDR1 SGHTA, CDR2 FQGTGA. The DNA of the CDR3 is TGTGCCAGCAGCTTAACAAGTTGGGGGCAGTACTTC. Translated: CASSLTSWGQYF.

This clone is a singleton in its sample. The CDR3 reads CASSLGRGREYEQYF. The DNA for the CDR3 is TGTGCCAGCAGCTTAGGGAGGGGGCGCGAGTACGAGCAGTACTTC. The chain couples TRBV7-2 to TRBJ2-7, with D possibly being TRBD1 (7 bases). Trimming removed 1 base from V and 4 bases from J, with 14 bases in between. This CDR3 is built from 15 residues. Germline assignment: CDR1 SGHTA and CDR2 FQGNSA.

This clone was seen more than once but under ten times. This chain joins TRBV4-3 and TRBJ2-7; 10 bases are a match to TRBD2. The CDR3 covers 14 residues. CDR1 LGHNA and CDR2 YSLEER come from the germline V gene. V dropped 5 bases and J dropped 7; count of bases not matched to a gene: 8. The CDR3 is CASSYLAGAGEQYF. The CDR3 DNA sequence: TGCGCCAGCAGCTACCTAGCGGGAGCGGGAGAGCAGTACTTC.

CDR3 in DNA: TGTGCCAGCAGTTTATTCTGGGGAGTGTCCTACAATGAGCAGTTCTTC. It translates to CASSLFWGVSYNEQFF. The rearrangement joins TRBV27 to TRBJ2-1; D is possibly TRBD2 (5 bases). Germline lookup yields CDR1 MNHEY and CDR2 SMNVEV (reference sequence). V was cut by 1 base and J by 1 base, with 11 bases left in between. CDR3 size: 16 residues.

The genes are TRBV9 and TRBJ2-1, with a weak D call TRBD2 (5 bases). The germline V gene has CDR1 SGDLS and CDR2 YYNGEE. The CDR3 contains 13 residues. V was clipped by 0 bases and J by 8 bases, with 9 bases between them. CDR3 nucleotide sequence: TGTGCCAGCAGCGTAGGAGGGAAAGATGAGCAGTTCTTC. It is translated as CASSVGGKDEQFF.

The V gene is TRBV19, the J gene TRBJ2-7; 11 bases align to TRBD2. The length of the CDR3 is 17 residues. V was pared by 5 bases and J by 1 base, with 10 bases of the junction left unmatched. Per germline, CDR1 LNHDA and CDR2 SQIVND (reference sequence). The DNA for the CDR3 is TGTGCCAGTAGTGTTTCGCCACTAGCGGGGGTTTCCTACGAGCAGTACTTC. This encodes CASSVSPLAGVSYEQYF. Combining the CDR3 with reference TRBV19 and TRBJ2-7 gives the whole variable domain DGGITQSPKYLFRKEGQNVTLSCEQNLNHDAMYWYRQDPGQGLRLIYYSQIVNDFQKGDIAEGYSVSREKKESFPLTVTSAQKNPTAFYLCASSVSPLAGVSYEQYFGPGTRLTVT.

This clone was counted a few times. The same CDR3 also results from other DNA sequences found in this sample. The chain uses TRBV6-5 and TRBJ1-1; D call uncertain. V was pared by 0 bases and J by 7 bases, with 6 bases between. The CDR3 is 12 residues long. CDR1 MNHEY and CDR2 SVGAGI come from the germline V gene. The CDR3: CASSYSGGEAFF. CDR3 nucleotide sequence: TGTGCCAGCAGTTACTCGGGCGGTGAAGCTTTCTTT.

In this sample, this clone turned up a few times. The rearrangement joins TRBV5-1 to TRBJ1-2, with no clear D. CDR1 is SGHRS and CDR2 is YFSETQ in the germline V gene. Trimming shortened V by 4 bases and J by 4 bases, and 14 bases separated the two germline ends. The CDR3 sequence is 14 residues long. As DNA, the CDR3 is TGCGCCAGCAGCACAGATTCAGGACGCTATGGCTACACCTTC. Protein sequence: CASSTDSGRYGYTF.

This clone was counted between two and nine times. The chain combines TRBV30 with TRBJ1-2; tentatively, D is TRBD1 (6 bases). There are 14 residues in the CDR3. V lost 4 bases and J lost 8, with 20 bases in between. Looked up from germline, CDR1 is GTSNPN and CDR2 is SVGIG (reference sequence). The CDR3 coding sequence is TGTGCCTGGACTTCGATCGGGTGGGGGCTCGGCTACACCTTC. Its protein is CAWTSIGWGLGYTF.

V usage is TRBV27 and J usage is TRBJ2-7; D unresolved. The V and J ends lost 5 bases and 2 bases respectively, with 13 bases between them. This CDR3 is built from 14 residues. The germline V gene encodes CDR1 MNHEY and CDR2 SMNVEV (reference sequence). The CDR3 reads CASSAIDIPYEQYF. The CDR3 DNA sequence: TGTGCCAGCAGTGCGATCGACATTCCCTACGAGCAGTACTTC.

The chain joins TRBV30 to TRBJ1-6, with D hard to call. From germline, CDR1 is GTSNPN and CDR2 SVGIG (reference sequence). Trimming removed 1 base at V and 9 bases at J, with 13 bases between. The CDR3 contains 14 residues. CDR3 amino acids: CAWSAIDYGSPLHF. The CDR3 DNA is TGTGCCTGGAGTGCTATCGACTACGGTTCACCCCTCCACTTT.

The rearrangement uses TRBV5-1 and TRBJ1-1; the D gene is possibly TRBD1 (6 bases). The CDR3 is made up of 16 amino acids. The ends were cut back, 4 bases at V and 5 bases at J, with 21 bases in the middle. Germline V CDR1 and CDR2: SGHRS, YFSETQ. CDR3 sequence reads: CASSPGQPESSTEAFF. The CDR3 DNA sequence: TGCGCCAGCAGCCCCGGACAGCCTGAATCGAGTACTGAAGCTTTCTTT.

This clone ranks as medium-sized. The rearrangement links TRBV10-2 to TRBJ1-6, with D hard to call. This CDR3 spans 15 amino acids. V was clipped by 1 base and J by 8 bases, with 12 bases between them. CDR1 is WSHSY, CDR2 SAAADI, per germline. Here the CDR3 DNA reads TGCGCCAGCAGTGAGTGGGCAGGTACGGATTCACCCCTCCACTTT. Translating gives CASSEWAGTDSPLHF.

The chain employs TRBV6-1 and TRBJ1-4; D unclear. V lost 7 bases and J 7 bases, leaving 13 bases between the germline ends. Germline values: CDR1 MNHNS, CDR2 SASEGT. CDR3 size: 13 residues. The chain's CDR3 is CASTNEGSEKLFF. In nucleotides, the CDR3 is TGTGCCAGCACGAATGAGGGAAGTGAAAAACTGTTTTTT.

The chain's CDR3 is CASRKQGHYGYTF. The DNA of the CDR3 is TGTGCCAGCAGGAAACAGGGGCACTATGGCTACACCTTC. The chain recombines TRBV6-1 with TRBJ1-2; 7 bases are shared with TRBD1. After removal of 6 bases from V and 3 bases from J, the junction contained 4 bases not matched to a gene. CDR3 length equals 13 residues. Looked up from germline, CDR1 is MNHNS and CDR2 is SASEGT.

The J gene is TRBJ2-3, the V gene TRBV27; tentatively, D is TRBD2 (6 bases). The CDR3 runs to 13 residues. From germline, CDR1 is MNHEY and CDR2 SMNVEV (reference sequence). V lost 4 bases and J 5 bases, leaving 10 bases between the germline ends. The CDR3: CASSWGVGDTQYF. CDR3 nucleotide sequence: TGTGCCAGCAGTTGGGGGGTGGGAGATACGCAGTATTTT.

The rearrangement links TRBV19 to TRBJ1-5; D perhaps matches TRBD1 (5 bases). V was cut by 10 bases and J by 2 bases, with 9 bases left in between. The CDR3 is 12 amino acids. Germline assignment: CDR1 LNHDA and CDR2 SQIVND (reference sequence). Written as DNA, the CDR3 is TGTGCCACAGGGCGGCGCAATCAGCCCCAGCATTTT. Translated, it gives CATGRRNQPQHF.

The table lists this clone with a few counts. The sample holds other DNA sequences that translate to the same CDR3. The chain uses TRBV28 and TRBJ1-5; D remains ambiguous. CDR1 is MDHEN, CDR2 SYDVKM, per germline. The CDR3 consists of 14 residues. Trimming left V 2 bases short and J 0 bases short, with 5 bases between. This chain's CDR3 is CASSLPSSNQPQHF. The CDR3 DNA reads TGTGCCAGCAGTTTACCAAGTAGCAATCAGCCCCAGCATTTT.

V gene TRBV7-8 combines with J gene TRBJ2-7, with D maybe TRBD2 (5 bases). This CDR3 spans 14 amino acids. Germline CDR1 is SGHVS and CDR2 is FQNEAQ. The germline V and J ends were trimmed by 7 bases and 0 bases, with 13 bases remaining between them. CDR3 DNA: TGTGCCAGCACCACGCACGCGGGCTCCTACGAGCAGTACTTC. Its protein is CASTTHAGSYEQYF.

The chain couples TRBV10-3 to TRBJ1-1, with D possibly being TRBD1 (6 bases). Trimming left V 0 bases short and J 5 bases short, with 10 bases between. Per germline, CDR1 ENHRY and CDR2 SYGVKD. This CDR3 has 14 residues. Here the CDR3 reads CAISESLGGTEAFF. In nucleotides, the CDR3 is TGTGCCATCAGTGAGTCTTTAGGGGGAACTGAAGCTTTCTTT.

The rearrangement joins TRBV6-1 to TRBJ2-2; a possible D gene is TRBD1 (5 bases). V was clipped by 0 bases and J by 7 bases, with 6 bases between them. This CDR3 comprises 13 residues. Germline lookup yields CDR1 MNHNS and CDR2 SASEGT. CDR3 bases: TGTGCCAGCAGTGAAGCGACAGTCGGGGAGCTGTTTTTT. It codes for CASSEATVGELFF.

This sequence joins TRBV2 and TRBJ1-2, with D unclear. CDR1 SNHLY and CDR2 FYNNEI come from the germline V gene. The V and J ends lost 6 bases and 0 bases respectively, with 8 bases between them. This CDR3 comprises 13 residues. The CDR3 nucleotides are TGTGCCAGCAGGTTCGGTCCTAACTATGGCTACACCTTC. Translating it yields CASRFGPNYGYTF.